These T cell receptor beta chains were read from a single sample in a study of technical replicates of blood from a few donors. Only in-frame clones appear in the TCRdb table, and some are missing; sequencing was by immunoSEQ multiplex PCR. Among around 50,000 clones listed, around 95% were seen once. The sequenced sample was T cells isolated from PBMCs. The receptors come from a human donor in good health. Both conserved end residues are part of each CDR3. D genes are given only for firm matches. Not all rows give a size; the values are once, few, many and, for expanded clones, a class.

CDR3 length: 14
J gene: TRBJ2-7
V gene: TRBV5-1
D gene: TRBD1
clone size: NA
CDR3 DNA: TGCGCCAGCAGCTTGGCTGGACAGGGGGTCGAGCAGTACTTC
CDR3 protein: CASSLAGQGVEQYF

CDR3 length: 20
J gene: TRBJ2-1
V gene: TRBV15
D gene: TRBD2
clone size: NA
CDR3 DNA: TGTGCCACCAGCAAATGGCCCGGGACTAGCGGGAGGGCCGGGTACAATGAGCAGTTCTTC
CDR3 protein: CATSKWPGTSGRAGYNEQFF

CDR3 length: 13
J gene: TRBJ2-7
V gene: TRBV10-3
D gene: NA
clone size: NA
CDR3 DNA: TGTGCCATCAGTTTTTCACGGAGCTACGAGCAGTACTTC
CDR3 protein: CAISFSRSYEQYF

CDR3 length: 12
J gene: TRBJ2-7
V gene: TRBV29-1
D gene: NA
clone size: NA
CDR3 DNA: TGCAGCGGGTCTACAGGGACCTACGAGCAGTACTTC
CDR3 protein: CSGSTGTYEQYF

CDR3 length: 16
J gene: TRBJ2-4
V gene: TRBV9
D gene: TRBD2
clone size: once
CDR3 DNA: TGTGCCAGCACCCGGGGGGAGCTTATAGCCAAAAACATTCAGTACTTC
CDR3 protein: CASTRGELIAKNIQYF

CDR3 length: 14
J gene: TRBJ2-7
V gene: TRBV4-2
D gene: TRBD2
clone size: NA
CDR3 DNA: TGTGCCAGCAGCGAGACTAGCGGGGGCTACGAGCAGTACTTC
CDR3 protein: CASSETSGGYEQYF

CDR3 length: 13
J gene: TRBJ2-7
V gene: TRBV6-5
D gene: NA
clone size: NA
CDR3 DNA: TGTGCCAGCGGCCACCCAGGCTCCTACGAGCAGTACTTC
CDR3 protein: CASGHPGSYEQYF

CDR3 length: 14
J gene: TRBJ1-3
V gene: TRBV29-1
D gene: NA
clone size: NA
CDR3 DNA: TGCAGCGTTGCCCAGATTGCGGGGGGAAACACCATATATTTT
CDR3 protein: CSVAQIAGGNTIYF

CDR3 length: 14
J gene: TRBJ1-2
V gene: TRBV19
D gene: TRBD1
clone size: NA
CDR3 DNA: TGTGCCAGTAGTATCCGGGACAGGGGACAAGGCTACACCTTC
CDR3 protein: CASSIRDRGQGYTF

CDR3 length: 12
J gene: TRBJ2-7
V gene: TRBV19
D gene: TRBD1
clone size: NA
CDR3 DNA: TGTGCCAGTGGACAGGGGCTCTACGAGCAGTACTTC
CDR3 protein: CASGQGLYEQYF

CDR3 length: 15
J gene: TRBJ2-7
V gene: TRBV27
D gene: TRBD1
clone size: NA
CDR3 DNA: TGTGCCAGCAGTTTCCAGGGACAGGGAGCCTACGAGCAGTACTTC
CDR3 protein: CASSFQGQGAYEQYF

CDR3 length: 12
J gene: TRBJ1-1
V gene: TRBV27
D gene: NA
clone size: NA
CDR3 DNA: TGTGCCAGCAGAACAGGGAACACTGAAGCTTTCTTT
CDR3 protein: CASRTGNTEAFF

CDR3 length: 14
J gene: TRBJ1-1
V gene: TRBV27
D gene: TRBD1
clone size: NA
CDR3 DNA: TGTGCCAGCAGTTGGGCCCAGGGGGTGACTGAAGCTTTCTTT
CDR3 protein: CASSWAQGVTEAFF

CDR3 length: 15
J gene: TRBJ2-7
V gene: TRBV6-1
D gene: TRBD1
clone size: NA
CDR3 DNA: TGTGCCAGCAGCCCTGGGCGGACAGGGGGCACCGAGCAGTACTTC
CDR3 protein: CASSPGRTGGTEQYF

CDR3 length: 16
J gene: TRBJ2-5
V gene: TRBV19
D gene: TRBD1
clone size: NA
CDR3 DNA: TGTGCCAGTAGTATAGATAACAGGGGAGTTGGAAAGACCCAGTACTTC
CDR3 protein: CASSIDNRGVGKTQYF

CDR3 length: 13
J gene: TRBJ2-1
V gene: TRBV19
D gene: NA
clone size: NA
CDR3 DNA: TGTGCCAGTACAACAGGGCAATACAATGAGCAGTTCTTC
CDR3 protein: CASTTGQYNEQFF

CDR3 length: 16
J gene: TRBJ1-3
V gene: TRBV4-2
D gene: NA
clone size: NA
CDR3 DNA: TGTGCCAGCAGCCAGCACAAAGACTCCTCTGGAAACACCATATATTTT
CDR3 protein: CASSQHKDSSGNTIYF

CDR3 length: 14
J gene: TRBJ1-3
V gene: TRBV29-1
D gene: NA
clone size: NA
CDR3 DNA: TGCAGCGTTGTAGGGGAAAGCTCTGGAAACACCATATATTTT
CDR3 protein: CSVVGESSGNTIYF

CDR3 length: 15
J gene: TRBJ2-1
V gene: TRBV28
D gene: TRBD1
clone size: NA
CDR3 DNA: TGTGCCAGCGCATCGACGGGACAGGGACGCAATGAGCAGTTCTTC
CDR3 protein: CASASTGQGRNEQFF

CDR3 length: 18
J gene: TRBJ2-1
V gene: TRBV29-1
D gene: TRBD1
clone size: NA
CDR3 DNA: TGCAGCGTTATAAGTTATACCCCGGGACAGGGCAATGTTCATGAGCAGTTCTTC
CDR3 protein: CSVISYTPGQGNVHEQFF

CDR3 length: 15
J gene: TRBJ2-3
V gene: TRBV9
D gene: NA
clone size: once
CDR3 DNA: TGTGCCAGCAGCGTAGCGGGAGCTAGGACAGATACGCAGTATTTT
CDR3 protein: CASSVAGARTDTQYF

CDR3 length: 15
J gene: TRBJ1-2
V gene: TRBV5-1
D gene: TRBD1
clone size: once
CDR3 DNA: TGCGCCAGCAGCTTGGTTCCTGACAGGGACTATGGCTACACCTTC
CDR3 protein: CASSLVPDRDYGYTF

CDR3 length: 16
J gene: TRBJ2-1
V gene: TRBV9
D gene: TRBD2
clone size: NA
CDR3 DNA: TGTGCCAGCAGCGTCAATGTTGCGGGAGGGCCTTATGAGCAGTTCTTC
CDR3 protein: CASSVNVAGGPYEQFF

CDR3 length: 18
J gene: TRBJ2-3
V gene: TRBV28
D gene: TRBD2
clone size: NA
CDR3 DNA: TGTGCCAGCATACCACTAGCGGGAGGGCCGGGGATCACAGATACGCAGTATTTT
CDR3 protein: CASIPLAGGPGITDTQYF

CDR3 length: 13
J gene: TRBJ2-7
V gene: TRBV4-3
D gene: NA
clone size: NA
CDR3 DNA: TGCGCCAGCAGCCAAGGCTACGGGTACGAGCAGTACTTC
CDR3 protein: CASSQGYGYEQYF

CDR3 length: 13
J gene: TRBJ1-1
V gene: TRBV5-1
D gene: NA
clone size: NA
CDR3 DNA: TGCGCCAGCAGCCTAGGCCGGAACACTGAAGCTTTCTTT
CDR3 protein: CASSLGRNTEAFF

CDR3 length: 11
J gene: TRBJ1-1
V gene: TRBV10-3
D gene: NA
clone size: NA
CDR3 DNA: TGTGCCATCAGTGCCGGGACAGAAGCTTTCTTT
CDR3 protein: CAISAGTEAFF

CDR3 length: 14
J gene: TRBJ2-7
V gene: TRBV10-2
D gene: TRBD2
clone size: NA
CDR3 DNA: TGCGCCAGCTATATAGCGGGGTCGAATTACGAGCAGTACTTC
CDR3 protein: CASYIAGSNYEQYF

CDR3 length: 13
J gene: TRBJ1-1
V gene: TRBV27
D gene: NA
clone size: NA
CDR3 DNA: TGTGCCAGCAGTTTAGGGCGGGGTACTGAAGCTTTCTTT
CDR3 protein: CASSLGRGTEAFF

CDR3 length: 15
J gene: TRBJ2-5
V gene: TRBV5-1
D gene: TRBD2
clone size: NA
CDR3 DNA: TGCGCCAGCAGCTCTGGACTAGCGGGAGGGGAGACCCAGTACTTC
CDR3 protein: CASSSGLAGGETQYF

CDR3 length: 11
J gene: TRBJ2-3
V gene: TRBV7-2
D gene: NA
clone size: NA
CDR3 DNA: TGTGCCAGCAGCCCCCCGGGGACGCAGTATTTT
CDR3 protein: CASSPPGTQYF

CDR3 length: 16
J gene: TRBJ2-2
V gene: TRBV9
D gene: NA
clone size: NA
CDR3 DNA: TGTGCCAGCAGCGTAGGTGTAGTAGTAGGGGTAGGGGAGCTGTTTTTT
CDR3 protein: CASSVGVVVGVGELFF

CDR3 length: 13
J gene: TRBJ1-2
V gene: TRBV27
D gene: NA
clone size: NA
CDR3 DNA: TGTGCCAGCAGTCCGCAACAGCTCTATGGCTACACCTTC
CDR3 protein: CASSPQQLYGYTF